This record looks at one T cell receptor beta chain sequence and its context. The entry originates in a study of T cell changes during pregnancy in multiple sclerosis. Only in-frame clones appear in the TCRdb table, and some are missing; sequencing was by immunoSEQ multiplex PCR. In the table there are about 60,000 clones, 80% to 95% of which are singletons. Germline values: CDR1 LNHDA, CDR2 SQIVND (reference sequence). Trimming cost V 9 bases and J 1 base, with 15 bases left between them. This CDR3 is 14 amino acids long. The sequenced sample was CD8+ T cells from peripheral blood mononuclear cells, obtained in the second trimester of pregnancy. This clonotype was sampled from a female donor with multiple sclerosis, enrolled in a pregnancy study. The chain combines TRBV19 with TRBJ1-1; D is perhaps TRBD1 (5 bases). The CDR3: CASQPGQKNTEAFF. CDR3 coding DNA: TGTGCCAGCCAGCCAGGGCAGAAGAACACTGAAGCTTTCTTT.